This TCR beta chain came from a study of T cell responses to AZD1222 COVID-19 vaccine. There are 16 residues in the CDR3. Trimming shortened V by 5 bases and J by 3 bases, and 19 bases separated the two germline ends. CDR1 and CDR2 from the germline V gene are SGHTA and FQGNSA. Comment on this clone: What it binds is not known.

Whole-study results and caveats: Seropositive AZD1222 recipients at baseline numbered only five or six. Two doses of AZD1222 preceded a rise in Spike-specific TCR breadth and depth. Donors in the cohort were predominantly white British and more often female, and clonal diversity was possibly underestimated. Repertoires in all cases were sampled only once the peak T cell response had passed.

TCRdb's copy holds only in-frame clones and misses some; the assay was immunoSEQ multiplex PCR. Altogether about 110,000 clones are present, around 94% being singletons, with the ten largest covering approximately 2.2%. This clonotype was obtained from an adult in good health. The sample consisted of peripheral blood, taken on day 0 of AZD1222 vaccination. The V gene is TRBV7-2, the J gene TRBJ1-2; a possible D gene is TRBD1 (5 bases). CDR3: CASSLKPGAAHYGYTF. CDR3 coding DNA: TGTGCCAGCAGCCTCAAACCCGGGGCGGCCCACTATGGCTACACCTTC.